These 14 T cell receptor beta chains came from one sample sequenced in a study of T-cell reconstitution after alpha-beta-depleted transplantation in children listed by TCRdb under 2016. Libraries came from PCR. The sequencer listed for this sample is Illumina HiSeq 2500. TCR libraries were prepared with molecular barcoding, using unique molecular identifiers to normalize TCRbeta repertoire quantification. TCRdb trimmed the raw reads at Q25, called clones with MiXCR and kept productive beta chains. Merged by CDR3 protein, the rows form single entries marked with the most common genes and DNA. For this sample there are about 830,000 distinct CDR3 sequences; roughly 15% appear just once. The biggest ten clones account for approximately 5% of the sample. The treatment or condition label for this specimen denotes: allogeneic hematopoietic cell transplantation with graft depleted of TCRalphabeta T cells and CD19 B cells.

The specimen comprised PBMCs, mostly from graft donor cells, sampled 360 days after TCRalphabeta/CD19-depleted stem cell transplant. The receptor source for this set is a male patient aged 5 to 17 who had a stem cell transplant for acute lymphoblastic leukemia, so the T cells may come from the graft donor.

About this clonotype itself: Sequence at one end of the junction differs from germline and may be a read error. The CDR3 here is CASSEAPGLTF. The CDR3 nucleotides are TGTGCCAGCAGTGAAGCGCCGGGACTCACATTC. The genes are TRBV6-1 and TRBJ2-7; D may be TRBD2 (6 bases). Germline lookup yields CDR1 MNHNS and CDR2 SASEGT. This CDR3 has 11 residues.

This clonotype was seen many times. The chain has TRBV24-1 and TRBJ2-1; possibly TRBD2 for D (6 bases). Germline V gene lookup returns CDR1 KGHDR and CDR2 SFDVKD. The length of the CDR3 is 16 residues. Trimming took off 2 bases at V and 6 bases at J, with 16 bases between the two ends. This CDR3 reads CATSDWRLGGVNEQFF. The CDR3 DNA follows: TGTGCCACCAGTGATTGGCGACTAGGTGGGGTCAATGAGCAGTTCTTC.

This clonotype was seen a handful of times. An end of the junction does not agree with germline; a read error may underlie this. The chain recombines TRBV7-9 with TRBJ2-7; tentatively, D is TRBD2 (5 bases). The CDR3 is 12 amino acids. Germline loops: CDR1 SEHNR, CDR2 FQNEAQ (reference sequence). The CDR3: CASSPSGPTSSF. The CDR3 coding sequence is TGTGCCAGCAGCCCAAGCGGACCGACATCGAGCTTC.

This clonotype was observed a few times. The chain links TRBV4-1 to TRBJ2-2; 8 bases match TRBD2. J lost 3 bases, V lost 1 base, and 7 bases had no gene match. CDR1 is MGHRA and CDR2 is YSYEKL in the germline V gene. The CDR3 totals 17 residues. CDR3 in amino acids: CASSQGRGGPYTGELFF. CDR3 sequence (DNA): TGCGCCAGCAGCCAAGGCCGGGGGGGGCCCTACACCGGGGAGCTGTTTTTT.

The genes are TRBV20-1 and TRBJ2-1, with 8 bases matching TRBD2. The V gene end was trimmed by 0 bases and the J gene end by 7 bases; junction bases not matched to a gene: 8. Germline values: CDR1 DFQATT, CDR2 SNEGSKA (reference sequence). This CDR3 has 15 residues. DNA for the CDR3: TGCAGTGCTAGAGAATCCGCGGGAGGTGTGAATGAGCAGTTCTTC. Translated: CSARESAGGVNEQFF.

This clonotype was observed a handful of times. The CDR3 loop reads CASSEGVHAGANVLTF. The CDR3 region has the DNA TGTGCCAGCAGCGAAGGGGTCCATGCGGGGGCCAACGTCCTGACTTTC. V and J are TRBV27 and TRBJ2-6, with D perhaps matching TRBD1 (5 bases). Deletions cut 6 bases from V and 4 bases from J, with 16 bases between. Germline V CDR1 and CDR2: MNHEY, SMNVEV (reference sequence). The CDR3 runs to 16 residues.

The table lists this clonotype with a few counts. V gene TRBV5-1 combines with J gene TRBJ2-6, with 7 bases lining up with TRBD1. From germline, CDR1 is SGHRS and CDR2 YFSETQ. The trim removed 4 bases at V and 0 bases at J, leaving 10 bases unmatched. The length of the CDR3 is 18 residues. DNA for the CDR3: TGCGCCAGCAGCCCCCGGGACAGACTCTACTCTGGGGCCAACGTCCTGACTTTC. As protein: CASSPRDRLYSGANVLTF. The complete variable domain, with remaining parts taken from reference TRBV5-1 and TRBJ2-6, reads KAGVTQTPRYLIKTRGQQVTLSCSPISGHRSVSWYQQTPGQGLQFLFEYFSETQRNKGNFPGRFSGRQFSNSRSEMNVSTLELGDSALYLCASSPRDRLYSGANVLTFGAGSRLTVL.

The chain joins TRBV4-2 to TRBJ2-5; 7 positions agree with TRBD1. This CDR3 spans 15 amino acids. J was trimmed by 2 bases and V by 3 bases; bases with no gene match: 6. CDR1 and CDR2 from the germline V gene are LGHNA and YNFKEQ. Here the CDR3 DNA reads TGTGCCAGCAGCCACCCCCAACAGGGGCAAGAGACCCAGTACTTC. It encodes CASSHPQQGQETQYF.

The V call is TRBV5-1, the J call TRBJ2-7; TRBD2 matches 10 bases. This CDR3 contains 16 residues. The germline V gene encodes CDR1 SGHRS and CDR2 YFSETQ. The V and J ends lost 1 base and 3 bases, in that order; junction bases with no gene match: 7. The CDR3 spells CASSLPGTSDFYEQYF. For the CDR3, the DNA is TGCGCCAGCAGCTTGCCCGGGACTAGCGATTTCTACGAGCAGTACTTC. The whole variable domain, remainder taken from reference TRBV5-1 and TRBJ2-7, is KAGVTQTPRYLIKTRGQQVTLSCSPISGHRSVSWYQQTPGQGLQFLFEYFSETQRNKGNFPGRFSGRQFSNSRSEMNVSTLELGDSALYLCASSLPGTSDFYEQYFGPGTRLTVT.

CDR3 protein: CASSPNINTGELFF. As DNA, the CDR3 is TGCGCCAGCAGCCCAAACATTAACACCGGGGAGCTGTTTTTT. This rearrangement joins TRBV4-1 to TRBJ2-2; D is unresolved. In germline, CDR1 is MGHRA, CDR2 YSYEKL. V lost 4 bases and J 2 bases, leaving 8 bases between the germline ends. CDR3 size: 14 residues.

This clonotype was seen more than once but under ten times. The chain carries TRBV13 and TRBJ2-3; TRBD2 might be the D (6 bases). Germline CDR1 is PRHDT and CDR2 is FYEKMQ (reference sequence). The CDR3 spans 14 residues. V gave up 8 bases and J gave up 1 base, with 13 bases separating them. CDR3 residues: CASGTGEGTDTQYF. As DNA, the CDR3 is TGTGCCAGCGGGACGGGAGAGGGCACAGATACGCAGTATTTT. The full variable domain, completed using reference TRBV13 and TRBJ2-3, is AAGVIQSPRHLIKEKRETATLKCYPIPRHDTVYWYQQGPGQDPQFLISFYEKMQSDKGSIPDRFSAQQFSDYHSELNMSSLELGDSALYFCASGTGEGTDTQYFGPGTRLTVL.

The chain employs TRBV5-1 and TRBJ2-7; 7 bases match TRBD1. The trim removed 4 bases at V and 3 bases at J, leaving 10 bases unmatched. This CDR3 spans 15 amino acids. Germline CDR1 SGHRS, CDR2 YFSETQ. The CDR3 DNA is TGCGCCAGCAGCGCCCCTACAGGGGAGATCTACGAGCAGTACTTC. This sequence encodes CASSAPTGEIYEQYF.

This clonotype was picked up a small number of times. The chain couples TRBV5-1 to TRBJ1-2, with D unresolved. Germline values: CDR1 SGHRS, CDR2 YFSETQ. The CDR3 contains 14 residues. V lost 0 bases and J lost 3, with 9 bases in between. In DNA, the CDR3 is TGCGCCAGCAGCTTGGACACCGAATACTATGGCTACACCTTC. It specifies CASSLDTEYYGYTF.

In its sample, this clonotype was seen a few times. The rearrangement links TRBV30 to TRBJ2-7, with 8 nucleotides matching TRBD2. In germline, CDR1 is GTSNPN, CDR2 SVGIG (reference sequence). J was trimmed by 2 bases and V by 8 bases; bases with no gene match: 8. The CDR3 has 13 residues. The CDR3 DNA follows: TGTGCCGGCAGGAGGACTAGCACCTACGAGCAGTACTTC. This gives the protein CAGRRTSTYEQYF.